This TCR beta chain came from a study of response to subunit inactivated influenza vaccine. Study outcomes and limitations: Authors suggested few new T cells are recruited by each seasonal influenza vaccination.

This CDR3 contains 14 residues. The germline V and J ends were trimmed by 4 bases and 1 base, with 10 bases remaining between them. Germline V gene data show CDR1 as ENHRY and CDR2 as SYGVKD. TCRdb ran MiXCR on the RT-PCR reads and lists one entry per CDR3 protein. The repertoire consists of around 480,000 distinct CDR3 sequences, with around 9.9% occurring once and the leading ten covering roughly 12%. This clonotype has at least ten counts. Its antigen is not identified. The sample in question was PBMCs from blood, obtained roughly 6 weeks after vaccination. The chain has TRBV10-3 and TRBJ1-1; tentatively, D is TRBD1 (5 bases). The TCR sequence derives from a man aged 50 to 60 who received an inactivated influenza vaccine. This chain's CDR3 is CAISGVTANTEAFF. CDR3 nucleotides: TGTGCCATCAGTGGCGTGACAGCGAACACTGAAGCTTTCTTT.